This section outlines one T cell receptor (beta chain) sequence together with its context. Original handling: Reference gene primers were amplified, and this amplification served to estimate nucleated cell counts. Produced via immunoSEQ multiplex PCR; TCRdb's table is partial and in-frame only. V and J calls and clone size are as listed in that table; D and trimming were resolved from the DNA. The data show 200,000 to 250,000 clones, about nine tenths seen once. The sample belongs to a study of blood T cell repertoires in COVID-19. Study overall: Italy, Spain and the United States were the sources of the convalescent and acute COVID-19 samples. PBMCs, B-cell-depleted T cells, or T cells were the source of the cDNA or gDNA that made up the material.

The CDR3 is 16 residues long. Trimming removed 1 base from V and 0 bases from J, with 10 bases in between. Germline assignment: CDR1 SGHTA and CDR2 FQGNSA. The chain recombines TRBV7-2 with TRBJ1-3; D call uncertain. The sequence was collected from a woman between 55 and 75 years old with acute or convalescent COVID-19. Sequenced sample: peripheral blood. CDR3 protein: CASSLGNSFSGNTIYF. The CDR3 region has the DNA TGTGCCAGCAGCTTAGGGAACAGCTTCTCTGGAAACACCATATATTTT.